Listed here are 21 T cell receptor beta chains from one sample, sequenced in a study of regulatory T cells in long-lasting Graves disease. In building TCR beta libraries, iRepertoire HTBI primers were used together with Arm-PCR of CDR3 regions. TCRdb redid the calling of the multiplex PCR reads with MiXCR, one entry per CDR3 protein. This table holds 350,000 to 500,000 distinct CDR3 sequences, around 15% found once. This sample's time point: newly diagnosed GD, antithyroid drugs for less than 3 months. The TCR library used RNA extracted from PBMCs. The same data also went into a second study, on T cells in Graves' hyperthyroidism and ophthalmopathy.

This material consisted of peripheral blood mononuclear cells (PBMCs), taken at new diagnosis, from a patient treated with antithyroid drugs. The receptor set was obtained from a woman aged 45-65 years with Graves disease.

The chain carries TRBV5-4 and TRBJ2-2; 7 nucleotides align to TRBD1. The CDR3 is 15 amino acids. Per the germline V gene, CDR1 is SGHNT and CDR2 is YYREEE (reference sequence). The junction had 3 bases not matched to a gene; V was cut back by 0 bases and J by 4 bases. CDR3 nucleotide sequence: TGTGCCAGCAGCTTGGACAGGGGCTCCACCGGGGAGCTGTTTTTT. Translated, it gives CASSLDRGSTGELFF.

This clonotype was seen a handful of times. This chain connects TRBV9 to TRBJ1-5; D not resolved. The CDR3 consists of 10 residues. Germline lookup yields CDR1 SGDLS and CDR2 YYNGEE. CDR3 nucleotides: TGTTTAGAGCGTAATCAGCCCCAGCATTTT. Protein: CLERNQPQHF.

This clonotype has ten or more counts. J is TRBJ2-5 and V is TRBV3-1, with 9 nucleotides matching TRBD1. The CDR3 spans 14 residues. Germline lookup yields CDR1 LGHDT and CDR2 YNNKEL (reference sequence). Germline trimming cut 2 bases from V and 4 bases from J; bases unmatched to any gene: 2. CDR3 bases: TGTGCCAGCAGCCAATGGGACAGGGCAGAGACCCAGTACTTC. Protein: CASSQWDRAETQYF.

This clonotype occurred a few times. The chain recombines TRBV6-1 with TRBJ1-5, with 9 positions matching TRBD1. The CDR3 is 17 amino acids. CDR1 and CDR2 from the germline V gene are MNHNS and SASEGT. Losses at the gene ends were 5 bases for V and 2 bases for J; bases not matched to a gene: 10. The CDR3 sequence: CASSPTGGFLRNQPQHF. CDR3 in DNA: TGTGCCAGCAGTCCTACAGGGGGCTTCCTTCGCAATCAGCCCCAGCATTTT.

This clonotype was detected only a few times. V usage is TRBV10-3 and J usage is TRBJ2-7; 7 nucleotides agree with TRBD1. The CDR3 spans 14 residues. V dropped 6 bases and J dropped 2; count of bases not matched to a gene: 7. CDR1 ENHRY and CDR2 SYGVKD come from the germline V gene. CDR3 sequence (DNA): TGTGCCATCAGAGGGGGACAGCAACCCTACGAGCAGTACTTC. It is translated as CAIRGGQQPYEQYF.

This clonotype has more than one count but fewer than ten. This chain links TRBV5-1 with TRBJ2-1, with TRBD2 matching over 8 bases. Germline V gives CDR1 SGHRS, CDR2 YFSETQ. The CDR3 extends over 14 amino acids. With V trimmed by 0 bases and J by 12 bases, 8 bases remained unmatched. CDR3 loop: CASSLASGSPRQFF. CDR3 coding DNA: TGCGCCAGCAGCTTGGCTAGCGGGTCGCCTCGGCAGTTCTTC.

This clonotype has more than one count but fewer than ten. This chain connects TRBV10-3 to TRBJ2-7, with D possibly TRBD2 on 5 matching bases. Between the trimmed V and J ends, which lost 4 bases and 5 bases, there was a span of 15 bases. Germline values: CDR1 ENHRY, CDR2 SYGVKD. The CDR3 covers 14 residues. CDR3 nucleotides: TGTGCCATCAGTGTTCTAGAGGGATTCGACGAGCAGTACTTC. Translating gives CAISVLEGFDEQYF.

J is TRBJ1-5 and V is TRBV2; no clear D gene. CDR1 SNHLY and CDR2 FYNNEI come from the germline V gene. The CDR3 extends over 14 amino acids. Trimming cost V 6 bases and J 2 bases, with 11 bases left between them. The CDR3 nucleotides are TGTGCCAGCAGCCGCAGGCAGGGCAATCAGCCCCAGCATTTT. Protein: CASSRRQGNQPQHF.

This clonotype was observed at least ten times. This chain uses TRBV7-8 with TRBJ2-3; D unresolved. V dropped 5 bases and J dropped 1 base, with 10 bases sitting between them. Germline lookup yields CDR1 SGHVS and CDR2 FQNEAQ. The CDR3 sequence is 14 residues long. The CDR3 here is CASSLRAGTDTQYF. CDR3 sequence (DNA): TGTGCCAGCAGCCTCAGAGCTGGCACAGATACGCAGTATTTT.

This clonotype occurred many times. The V gene is TRBV20-1, the J gene TRBJ1-2; D is perhaps TRBD1 (5 bases). The CDR3 spans 14 residues. Germline V gives CDR1 DFQATT, CDR2 SNEGSKA (reference sequence). V was trimmed by 1 base and J by 8 bases, leaving 17 bases between them. Here the CDR3 DNA reads TGCAGTGCTAGAGCGGTGGGGCTCAGTGAAGGCTACACCTTC. This sequence encodes CSARAVGLSEGYTF.

This clonotype was observed at least ten times. The CDR3 is CASSTPGITYEQYF. The CDR3 nucleotides are TGTGCCAGCAGTACCCCCGGGATAACCTACGAGCAGTACTTC. V gene TRBV28 combines with J gene TRBJ2-7; weak D call: TRBD2 (5 bases). The CDR3 extends over 14 amino acids. V lost 5 bases to trimming and J lost 2 bases, with 13 bases between them. Germline values: CDR1 MDHEN, CDR2 SYDVKM.

V gene TRBV4-2 combines with J gene TRBJ1-2; D perhaps matches TRBD1 (6 bases). The CDR3 is 14 residues long. Germline V lookup: CDR1 LGHNA, CDR2 YNFKEQ. Trimming pared 3 bases from V and 7 bases from J, leaving 15 bases between. In nucleotides, the CDR3 is TGTGCCAGCAGCCAGCGGACAGCCTTGTTTGGCTACACCTTC. It is translated as CASSQRTALFGYTF.

This clonotype came up many times. This chain joins TRBV28 and TRBJ2-7; TRBD2 matches at 10 bases. CDR1 is MDHEN and CDR2 is SYDVKM in the germline V gene. Trimming at V came to 4 bases and at J to 3 bases, leaving 12 bases not matched to a gene. The CDR3 spans 17 residues. The CDR3 reads CASSWPASGSSSYEQYF. CDR3 in DNA: TGTGCCAGCAGTTGGCCCGCTAGCGGGAGTAGTAGCTACGAGCAGTACTTC.

Comment on this clonotype: A single base separates this from a much larger clone, so it may be a read error. DNA for the CDR3: TGTGCCAGCAGCGTACCGACCCAGGGGAGAGACGAGCGGTACTTC. As protein: CASSVPTQGRDERYF. The V call is TRBV7-9, the J call TRBJ2-7; D is possibly TRBD1 (6 bases). The CDR3 has 15 residues. Germline-derived CDR1 and CDR2 are SEHNR and FQNEAQ (reference sequence).

Ten or more counts support this clonotype. The gene calls are TRBV6-2 or TRBV6-3 and TRBJ2-7; 11 bases line up with TRBD1. V shed 6 bases, J shed 4 bases, and the junction held 8 bases outside the gene matches. The V gene's germline CDR1 is MNHEY and CDR2 SVGEGT. The CDR3 runs 15 residues. The CDR3 loop reads CASRPGQGAAYEQYF. For the CDR3, the DNA is TGTGCCAGCAGGCCCGGACAGGGGGCGGCATACGAGCAGTACTTC.

The V call is TRBV7-3, the J call TRBJ2-2; D is undetermined. Trimming left V 3 bases short and J 0 bases short, with 5 bases between. This CDR3 region has 14 residues. The germline V gene encodes CDR1 SGHTA and CDR2 FQGTGA. The CDR3 sequence is CASSLFSNTGELFF. The CDR3 bases are TGTGCCAGCAGCTTGTTTTCGAACACCGGGGAGCTGTTTTTT. Full variable domain (missing parts from reference TRBV7-3 and TRBJ2-2): GAGVSQTPSNKVTEKGKYVELRCDPISGHTALYWYRQSLGQGPEFLIYFQGTGAADDSGLPNDRFFAVRPEGSVSTLKIQRTERGDSAVYLCASSLFSNTGELFFGEGSRLTVL.

This clonotype was found many times. The chain uses TRBV7-3 and TRBJ2-1; TRBD2 aligns across 11 bases. Germline V gives CDR1 SGHTA, CDR2 FQGTGA. After removal of 2 bases from V and 5 bases from J, the junction contained 5 bases not matched to a gene. This CDR3 has 16 residues. In DNA form, the CDR3 reads TGTGCCAGCAGCTTACGTGGGACTAGCGGAAACAATGAGCAGTTCTTC. Translated: CASSLRGTSGNNEQFF.

This clonotype was counted at least ten times. This chain joins TRBV30 and TRBJ1-5; D is undetermined. CDR3 length equals 13 residues. The germline gives CDR1 GTSNPN, CDR2 SVGIG (reference sequence). The germline V and J ends were trimmed by 2 bases and 2 bases, with 7 bases remaining between them. The CDR3 nucleotides are TGTGCCTGGAGTCAAGGACGCAATCAGCCCCAGCATTTT. This gives the protein CAWSQGRNQPQHF.

This clonotype was detected many times. The rearrangement uses TRBV6-1 and TRBJ2-5; D may be TRBD1 (6 bases). Germline lookup yields CDR1 MNHNS and CDR2 SASEGT. This CDR3 contains 14 residues. The ends were cut back, 8 bases at V and 3 bases at J, with 16 bases in the middle. The CDR3, as DNA: TGTGCCAGCTCCGACCGGGCAGGGGAAGAGACCCAGTACTTC. Amino acids: CASSDRAGEETQYF.

At least ten counts were recorded for this clonotype. The chain uses TRBV20-1 and TRBJ1-1; D is undetermined. Trimming removed 1 base at V and 0 bases at J, with 9 bases between. CDR1 and CDR2 (germline): DFQATT, SNEGSKA (reference sequence). There are 14 residues in the CDR3. CDR3 coding DNA: TGCAGTGCTAGAGCCTCGGGTGTGAACACTGAAGCTTTCTTT. This encodes CSARASGVNTEAFF.

In this sample, this clonotype turned up a few times. The chain has TRBV5-1 and TRBJ2-7; TRBD1 or TRBD2 may be the D gene (5 bases each). CDR3 length: 17 residues. From germline, CDR1 is SGHRS and CDR2 YFSETQ. With 0 bases removed from V and 3 bases from J, the gap between germline ends came to 19 bases. This CDR3 reads CASSLAGTRKRNYEQYF. CDR3 bases: TGCGCCAGCAGCTTGGCCGGGACCAGGAAACGCAACTACGAGCAGTACTTC.